What follows are 11 T cell receptor beta chains derived from one specimen sequenced in a study of brain T cells in children with intractable seizures. The data were produced by immunoSEQ multiplex PCR, yet TCRdb's version contains in-frame clones alone and is incomplete. The table has some 76,000 clones, 85% to 95% seen once; the top ten hold more than 1.5%. The sequencing used peripheral blood, collected at surgery. The source is a boy in the first two years of life with tuberous sclerosis and intractable seizures.

The chain joins TRBV3-1 (or the pseudogene TRBV3-2) to TRBJ2-2; D not resolved. There are 13 residues in the CDR3. The ends were cut back, 4 bases at V and 6 bases at J, with 9 bases in the middle. CDR1 and CDR2 from the germline V gene are LGHDT and YNNKEL (reference sequence). CDR3 protein: CASSPSRAGELFF. The CDR3 region has the DNA TGTGCCAGCAGCCCGAGTAGGGCCGGGGAGCTGTTTTTT.

The chain combines TRBV25-1 with TRBJ2-3, with a tentative D call TRBD1 (6 bases). With 5 bases removed from V and 1 base from J, the gap between germline ends came to 13 bases. This CDR3 has 15 residues. Germline V CDR1 and CDR2: MGHDK, SYGVNS. Here the CDR3 reads CASSPGARGTDTQYF. CDR3 nucleotide sequence: TGTGCCAGCAGTCCAGGGGCTAGGGGCACAGATACGCAGTATTTT. Using reference TRBV25-1 and TRBJ2-3 for the parts outside the CDR3, the full variable domain is EADIYQTPRYLVIGTGKKITLECSQTMGHDKMYWYQQDPGMELHLIHYSYGVNSTEKGDLSSESTVSRIRTEHFPLTLESARPSHTSQYLCASSPGARGTDTQYFGPGTRLTVL.

With respect to this clone: It is unclear where the CDR3 begins or ends on the DNA, so no DNA is shown, and the CDR3 is as TCRdb lists it. This chain connects TRBV4-1 to TRBJ2-5; the table's D gene call, TRBD1, was not cross checked with the DNA. Ends included, the CDR3 has 22 residues. The V gene's germline CDR1 is MGHRA and CDR2 YSYEKL. This CDR3 is CASSDVTGSKRPSTSGLETQYF.

This clone occurred a few times. V usage is TRBV13 and J usage is TRBJ1-5; no reliable D call. The CDR3 length is 17 residues. Germline CDR1 and CDR2: PRHDT and FYEKMQ (reference sequence). V was clipped by 1 base and J by 0 bases, with 13 bases between them. The CDR3 protein is CASSLDPQRDSNQPQHF. CDR3 sequence (DNA): TGTGCCAGCAGCTTAGATCCCCAGAGGGATAGCAATCAGCCCCAGCATTTT.

The gene calls are TRBV19 and TRBJ2-1, with D unclear. Looked up from germline, CDR1 is LNHDA and CDR2 is SQIVND (reference sequence). CDR3 length: 15 amino acids. V gave up 5 bases and J gave up 6 bases, with 17 bases separating them. The CDR3 nucleotides read TGTGCCAGTAGTTCCCTCAGTACCTTCGGCAATGAGCAGTTCTTC. Its translation: CASSSLSTFGNEQFF.

This clone appeared once. The chain carries TRBV6-4 and TRBJ2-3; 10 positions agree with TRBD1. The junction had 16 bases not matched to a gene; V was cut back by 5 bases and J by 5 bases. Germline values: CDR1 MRHNA, CDR2 SNTAGT. The CDR3 loop spans 18 amino acids. CDR3 coding DNA: TGTGCCAGCAGTCCACTGTCGACAGGGGGCTTGCCATTAGATACGCAGTATTTT. This encodes CASSPLSTGGLPLDTQYF.

This rearrangement joins TRBV4-1 to TRBJ2-3, with TRBD2 matching 8 bases. V shed 5 bases, J shed 3 bases, and the junction held 7 bases outside the gene matches. Germline assignment: CDR1 MGHRA and CDR2 YSYEKL. The CDR3 has 15 amino acids. CDR3 nucleotide sequence: TGCGCCAGCAGCATCCGCGGGGGGATAACAGATACGCAGTATTTT. Encoded protein: CASSIRGGITDTQYF.

This chain uses TRBV2 with TRBJ1-6; the match to TRBD1 covers 9 bases. Germline CDR1 and CDR2: SNHLY and FYNNEI. J gave up 9 bases and V 4 bases, and 1 base lay outside the gene matches. The CDR3 runs 13 residues. CDR3 loop: CASSGDRVSPLHF. The CDR3 region has the DNA TGTGCCAGCAGTGGGGACAGGGTTTCACCCCTCCACTTT.

The CDR3: CATSDAATAGELFF. CDR3 sequence (DNA): TGTGCCACCAGTGATGCTGCAACCGCCGGGGAGCTGTTTTTT. The V gene is TRBV24-1, the J gene TRBJ2-2; D remains ambiguous. Trimming left V 3 bases short and J 6 bases short, with 10 bases between. CDR1 and CDR2 (germline): KGHDR, SFDVKD. The CDR3 covers 14 residues.

This sequence joins TRBV10-2 and TRBJ2-1; D not certain. The CDR3 extends over 14 amino acids. CDR1 is WSHSY and CDR2 is SAAADI in the germline V gene. Between the trimmed V and J ends, which lost 7 bases and 6 bases, there was a span of 16 bases. The CDR3 DNA reads TGCGCCAGCACCGAGAACGACCGCTCCAATGAGCAGTTCTTC. Translation: CASTENDRSNEQFF.

This clone appeared a single time. CDR3: CASSLPTSGGEQYF. CDR3 in DNA: TGTGCCAGCAGTTTACCGACTAGCGGGGGGGAGCAGTACTTC. V and J are TRBV28 and TRBJ2-7; 13 nucleotides line up with TRBD2. Losses at the gene ends were 2 bases for V and 7 bases for J; bases not matched to a gene: 2. The CDR3 consists of 14 residues. Germline V gene sequence: CDR1 MDHEN, CDR2 SYDVKM.